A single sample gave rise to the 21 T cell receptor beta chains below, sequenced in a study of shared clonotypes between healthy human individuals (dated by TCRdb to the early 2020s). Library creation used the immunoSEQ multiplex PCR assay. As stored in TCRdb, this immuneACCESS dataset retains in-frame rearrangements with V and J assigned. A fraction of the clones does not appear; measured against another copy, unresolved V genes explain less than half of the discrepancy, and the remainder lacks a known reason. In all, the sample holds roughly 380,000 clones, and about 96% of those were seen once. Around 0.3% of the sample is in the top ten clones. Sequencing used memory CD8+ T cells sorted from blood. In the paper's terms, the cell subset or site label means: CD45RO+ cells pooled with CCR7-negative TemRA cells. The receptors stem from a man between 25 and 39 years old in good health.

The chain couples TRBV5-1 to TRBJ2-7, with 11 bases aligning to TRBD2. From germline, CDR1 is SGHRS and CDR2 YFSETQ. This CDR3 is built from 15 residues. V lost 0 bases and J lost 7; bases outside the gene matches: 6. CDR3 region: CASSLGTSGSDEQYF. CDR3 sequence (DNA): TGCGCCAGCAGCTTGGGTACTAGCGGGAGTGATGAGCAGTACTTC.

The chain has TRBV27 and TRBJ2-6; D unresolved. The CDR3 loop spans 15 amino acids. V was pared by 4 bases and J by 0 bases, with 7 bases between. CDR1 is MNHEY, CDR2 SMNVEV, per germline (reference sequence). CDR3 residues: CASSYRFSGANVLTF. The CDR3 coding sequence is TGTGCCAGCAGTTATCGGTTCTCTGGGGCCAACGTCCTGACTTTC.

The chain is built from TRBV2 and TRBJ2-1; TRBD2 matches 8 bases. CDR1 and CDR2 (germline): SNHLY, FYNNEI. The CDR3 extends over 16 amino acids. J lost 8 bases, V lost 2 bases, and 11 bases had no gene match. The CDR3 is CASSEWGLGPFDEQFF. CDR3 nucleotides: TGTGCCAGCAGTGAATGGGGACTAGGTCCATTTGATGAGCAGTTCTTC.

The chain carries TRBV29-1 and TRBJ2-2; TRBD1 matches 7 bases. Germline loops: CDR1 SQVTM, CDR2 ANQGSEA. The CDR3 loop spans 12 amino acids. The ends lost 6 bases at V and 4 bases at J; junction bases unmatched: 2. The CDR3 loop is CSVRQGTGELFF. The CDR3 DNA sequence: TGCAGCGTCCGACAGGGCACCGGGGAGCTGTTTTTT.

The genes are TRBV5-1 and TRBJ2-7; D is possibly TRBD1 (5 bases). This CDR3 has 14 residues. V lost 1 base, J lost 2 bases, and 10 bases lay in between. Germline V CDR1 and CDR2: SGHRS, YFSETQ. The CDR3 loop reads CASSLFGHPYEQYF. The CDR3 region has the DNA TGCGCCAGCAGCTTGTTCGGACACCCCTACGAGCAGTACTTC.

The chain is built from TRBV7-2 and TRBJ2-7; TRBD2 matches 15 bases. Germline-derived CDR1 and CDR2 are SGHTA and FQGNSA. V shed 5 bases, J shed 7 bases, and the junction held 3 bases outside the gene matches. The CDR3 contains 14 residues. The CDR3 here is CASSRTSGRVEQYF. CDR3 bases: TGTGCCAGCAGCCGGACTAGCGGGAGGGTTGAGCAGTACTTC.

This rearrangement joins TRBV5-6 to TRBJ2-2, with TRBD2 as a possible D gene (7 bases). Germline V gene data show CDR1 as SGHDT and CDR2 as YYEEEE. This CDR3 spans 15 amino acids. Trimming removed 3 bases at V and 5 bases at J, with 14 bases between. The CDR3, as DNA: TGTGCCAGCAGCTCACTAGCGAGGGGGACCGGGGAGCTGTTTTTT. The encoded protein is CASSSLARGTGELFF.

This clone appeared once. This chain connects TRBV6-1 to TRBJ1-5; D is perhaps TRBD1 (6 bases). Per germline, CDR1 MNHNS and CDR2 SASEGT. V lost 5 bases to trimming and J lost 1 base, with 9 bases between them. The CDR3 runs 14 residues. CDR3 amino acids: CASSFDRSNQPQHF. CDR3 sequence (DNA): TGTGCCAGCAGTTTTGACAGGAGCAATCAGCCCCAGCATTTT.

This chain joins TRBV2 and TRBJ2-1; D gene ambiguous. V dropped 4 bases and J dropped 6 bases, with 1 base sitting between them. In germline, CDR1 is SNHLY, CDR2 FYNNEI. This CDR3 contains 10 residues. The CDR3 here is CASSANEQFF. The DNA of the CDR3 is TGTGCCAGCAGTGCCAATGAGCAGTTCTTC.

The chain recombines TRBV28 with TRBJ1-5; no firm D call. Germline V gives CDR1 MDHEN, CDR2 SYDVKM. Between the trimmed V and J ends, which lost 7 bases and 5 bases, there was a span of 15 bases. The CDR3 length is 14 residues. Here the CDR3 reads CASNPGVGDQPQHF. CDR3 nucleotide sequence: TGTGCCAGCAATCCCGGGGTGGGAGATCAGCCCCAGCATTTT.

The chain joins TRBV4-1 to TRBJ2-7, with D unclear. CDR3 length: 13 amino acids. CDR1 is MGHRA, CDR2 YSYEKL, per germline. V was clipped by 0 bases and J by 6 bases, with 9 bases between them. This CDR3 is CASSQDIQIEQYF. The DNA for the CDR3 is TGCGCCAGCAGCCAAGATATACAGATCGAGCAGTACTTC.

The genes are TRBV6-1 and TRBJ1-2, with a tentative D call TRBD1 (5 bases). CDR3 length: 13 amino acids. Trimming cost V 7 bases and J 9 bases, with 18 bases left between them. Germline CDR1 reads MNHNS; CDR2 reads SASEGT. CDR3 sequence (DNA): TGTGCCAGCAACCGTCCAGGGAGGGGCCGCTACACCTTC. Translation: CASNRPGRGRYTF.

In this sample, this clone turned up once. CDR3 coding DNA: TGCGCCAGCAGACAGGGGGCTGAAGCTTTCTTT. This encodes CASRQGAEAFF. J is TRBJ1-1 and V is TRBV10-2; TRBD1 matches 8 bases. The J segment lost 6 bases and the V segment lost 6 bases, leaving 0 bases of the junction unmatched. CDR3 length: 11 amino acids. Germline-derived CDR1 and CDR2 are WSHSY and SAAADI.

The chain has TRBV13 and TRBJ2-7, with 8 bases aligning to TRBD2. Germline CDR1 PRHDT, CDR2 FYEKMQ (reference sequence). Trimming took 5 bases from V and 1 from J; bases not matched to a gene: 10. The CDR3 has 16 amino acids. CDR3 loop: CASSRIGSGGSYEQYF. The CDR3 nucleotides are TGTGCCAGCAGCCGGATCGGGAGCGGGGGTTCCTACGAGCAGTACTTC.

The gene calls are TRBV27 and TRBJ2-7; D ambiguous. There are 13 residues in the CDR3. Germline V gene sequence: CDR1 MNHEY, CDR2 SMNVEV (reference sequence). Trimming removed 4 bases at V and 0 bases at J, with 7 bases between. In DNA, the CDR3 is TGTGCCAGCAGTTGGGGTAGCTCCTACGAGCAGTACTTC. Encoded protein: CASSWGSSYEQYF.

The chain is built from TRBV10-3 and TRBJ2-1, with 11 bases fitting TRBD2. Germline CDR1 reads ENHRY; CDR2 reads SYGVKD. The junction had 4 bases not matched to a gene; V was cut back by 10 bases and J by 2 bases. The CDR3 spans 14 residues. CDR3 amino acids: CASGTSGPYNEQFF. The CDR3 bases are TGTGCCAGCGGGACTAGCGGACCCTACAATGAGCAGTTCTTC.

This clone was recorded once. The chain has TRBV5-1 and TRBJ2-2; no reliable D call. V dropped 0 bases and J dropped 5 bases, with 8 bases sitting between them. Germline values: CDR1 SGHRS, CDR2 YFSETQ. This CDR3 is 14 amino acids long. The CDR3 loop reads CASSLVTVTGELFF. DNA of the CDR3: TGCGCCAGCAGCTTGGTCACCGTTACCGGGGAGCTGTTTTTT.

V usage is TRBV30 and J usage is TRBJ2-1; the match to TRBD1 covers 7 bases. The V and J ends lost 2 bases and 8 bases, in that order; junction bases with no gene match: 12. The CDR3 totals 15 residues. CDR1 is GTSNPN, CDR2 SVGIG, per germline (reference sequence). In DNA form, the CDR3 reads TGTGCCTGGAGTTCCCAAGGGGGCTTCTTAGATGAGCAGTTCTTC. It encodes CAWSSQGGFLDEQFF.

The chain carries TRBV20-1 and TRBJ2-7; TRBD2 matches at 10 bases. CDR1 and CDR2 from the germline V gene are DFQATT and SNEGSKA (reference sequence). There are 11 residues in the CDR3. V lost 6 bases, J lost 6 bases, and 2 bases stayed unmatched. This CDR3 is CSAGLASEQYF. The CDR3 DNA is TGCAGTGCGGGACTAGCGTCCGAGCAGTACTTC.

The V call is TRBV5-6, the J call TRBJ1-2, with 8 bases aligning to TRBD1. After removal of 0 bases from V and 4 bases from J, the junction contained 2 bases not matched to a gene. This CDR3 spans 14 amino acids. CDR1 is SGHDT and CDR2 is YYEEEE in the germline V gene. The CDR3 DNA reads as TGTGCCAGCAGCTTGGGTACAGGGGGCTATGGCTACACCTTC. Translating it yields CASSLGTGGYGYTF.

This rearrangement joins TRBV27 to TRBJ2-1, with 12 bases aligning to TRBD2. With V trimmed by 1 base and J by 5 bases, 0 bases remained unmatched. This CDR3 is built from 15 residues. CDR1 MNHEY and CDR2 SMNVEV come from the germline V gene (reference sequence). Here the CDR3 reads CASSLWTSGNNEQFF. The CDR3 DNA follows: TGTGCCAGCAGTTTATGGACTAGCGGGAACAATGAGCAGTTCTTC.